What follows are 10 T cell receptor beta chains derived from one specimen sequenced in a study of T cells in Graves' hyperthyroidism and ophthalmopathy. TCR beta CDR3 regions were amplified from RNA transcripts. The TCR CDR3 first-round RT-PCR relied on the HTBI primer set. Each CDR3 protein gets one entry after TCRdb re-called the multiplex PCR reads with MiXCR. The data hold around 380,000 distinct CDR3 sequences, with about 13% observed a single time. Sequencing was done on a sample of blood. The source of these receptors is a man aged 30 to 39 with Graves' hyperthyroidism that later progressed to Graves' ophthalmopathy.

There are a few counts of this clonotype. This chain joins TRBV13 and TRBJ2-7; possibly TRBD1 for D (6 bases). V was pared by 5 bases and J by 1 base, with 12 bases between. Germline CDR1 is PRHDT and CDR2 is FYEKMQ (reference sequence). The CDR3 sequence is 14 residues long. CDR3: CASSPSGVSYEQYF. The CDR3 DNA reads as TGTGCCAGCAGCCCCTCAGGGGTTTCCTACGAGCAGTACTTC.

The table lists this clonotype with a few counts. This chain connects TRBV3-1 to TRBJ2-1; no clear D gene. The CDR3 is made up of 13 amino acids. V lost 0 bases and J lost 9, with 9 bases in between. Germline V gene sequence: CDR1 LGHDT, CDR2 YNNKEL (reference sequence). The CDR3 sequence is CASSQELVREQFF. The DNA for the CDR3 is TGTGCCAGCAGCCAAGAGCTAGTTCGTGAGCAGTTCTTC.

The CDR3 DNA is TGCAGTGCGTCAGTCGGTGGAAACACCATATATTTT. Translation: CSASVGGNTIYF. The V call is TRBV20-1, the J call TRBJ1-3; D is undetermined. With 6 bases removed from V and 3 bases from J, the gap between germline ends came to 9 bases. Looked up from germline, CDR1 is DFQATT and CDR2 is SNEGSKA (reference sequence). The CDR3 is 12 residues long.

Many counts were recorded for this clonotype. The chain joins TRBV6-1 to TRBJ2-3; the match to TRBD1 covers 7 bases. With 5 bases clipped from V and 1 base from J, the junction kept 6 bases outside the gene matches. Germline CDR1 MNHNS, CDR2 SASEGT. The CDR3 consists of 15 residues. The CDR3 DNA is TGTGCCAGCAGTCAAACAGGGGTGGGCACAGATACGCAGTATTTT. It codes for CASSQTGVGTDTQYF.

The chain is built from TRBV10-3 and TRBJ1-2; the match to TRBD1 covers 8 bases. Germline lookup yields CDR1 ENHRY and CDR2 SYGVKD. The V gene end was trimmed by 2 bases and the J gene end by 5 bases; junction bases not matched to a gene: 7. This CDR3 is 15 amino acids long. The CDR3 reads CAISEPGQATYGYTF. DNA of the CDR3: TGTGCCATCAGTGAGCCGGGACAGGCAACATATGGCTACACCTTC.

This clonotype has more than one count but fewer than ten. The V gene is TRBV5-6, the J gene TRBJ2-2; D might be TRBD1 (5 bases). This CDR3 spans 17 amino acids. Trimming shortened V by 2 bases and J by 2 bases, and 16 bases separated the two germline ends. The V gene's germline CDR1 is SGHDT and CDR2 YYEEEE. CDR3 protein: CASSFPLLQDNTGELFF. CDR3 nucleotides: TGTGCCAGCAGCTTTCCCCTTCTACAGGATAACACCGGGGAGCTGTTTTTT.

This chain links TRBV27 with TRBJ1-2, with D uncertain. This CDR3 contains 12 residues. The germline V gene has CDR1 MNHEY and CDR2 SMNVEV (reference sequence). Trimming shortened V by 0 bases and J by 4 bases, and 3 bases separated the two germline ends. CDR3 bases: TGTGCCAGCAGTTTATCGCGCTATGGCTACACCTTC. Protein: CASSLSRYGYTF.

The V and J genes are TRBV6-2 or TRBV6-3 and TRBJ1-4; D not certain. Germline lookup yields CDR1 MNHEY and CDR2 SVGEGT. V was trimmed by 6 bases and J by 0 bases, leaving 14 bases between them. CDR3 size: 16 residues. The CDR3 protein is CASRRGDTPTNEKLFF. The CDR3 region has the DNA TGTGCCAGCAGGAGAGGCGATACACCAACTAATGAAAAACTGTTTTTT.

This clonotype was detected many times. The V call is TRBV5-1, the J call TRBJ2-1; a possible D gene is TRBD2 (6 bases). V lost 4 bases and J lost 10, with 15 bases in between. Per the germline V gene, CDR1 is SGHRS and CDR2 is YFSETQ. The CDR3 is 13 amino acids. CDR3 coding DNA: TGCGCCAGCAGCCCCCGACTCCGGGGGGAGCAGTTCTTC. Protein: CASSPRLRGEQFF.

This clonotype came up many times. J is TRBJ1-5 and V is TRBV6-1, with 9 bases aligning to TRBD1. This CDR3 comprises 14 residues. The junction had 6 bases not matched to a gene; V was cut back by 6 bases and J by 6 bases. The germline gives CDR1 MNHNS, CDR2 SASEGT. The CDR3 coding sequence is TGTGCCAGCAGCCCCGGGACAGGGCCTCAGCCCCAGCATTTT. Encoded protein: CASSPGTGPQPQHF.